These 23 T cell receptor beta chains were sequenced from one sample in a study of PD-L1 blockade in urothelial cancer. TCRdb's copy holds only in-frame clones and misses some; the assay was immunoSEQ multiplex PCR. The sample holds approximately 24,000 clones, roughly 85% seen once. The material sequenced was PBMCs, taken around atezolizumab (anti-PD-L1) treatment. Every receptor here comes from a man between 50 and 59 years old with urothelial cancer.

This chain links TRBV18 with TRBJ2-3, with 15 bases fitting TRBD2. J gave up 2 bases and V 6 bases, and 3 bases lay outside the gene matches. CDR3 length: 16 residues. Germline assignment: CDR1 KGHSH and CDR2 LQKENI. CDR3 nucleotides: TGTGCCAGCTCGGGACTAGCGGGGGGTCCCACAGATACGCAGTATTTT. This codes for CASSGLAGGPTDTQYF.

The chain is built from TRBV28 and TRBJ1-5; tentatively, D is TRBD1 (5 bases). Trimming stripped 7 bases from V and 5 bases from J, with 12 bases between. CDR3 length equals 13 residues. In germline, CDR1 is MDHEN, CDR2 SYDVKM. The CDR3 DNA follows: TGTGCCAGCAACAGGTGGGGGGATCAGCCCCAGCATTTT. Its translation is CASNRWGDQPQHF.

This clone has only one observation. This rearrangement joins TRBV29-1 to TRBJ2-5, with D possibly being TRBD2 (5 bases). Germline CDR1 and CDR2: SQVTM and ANQGSEA. This CDR3 has 12 residues. V dropped 3 bases and J dropped 4 bases, with 9 bases sitting between them. CDR3 sequence reads: CSVDRSGETQYF. The CDR3 nucleotides read TGCAGCGTTGACAGGAGCGGAGAGACCCAGTACTTC.

The sample holds one count of this clone. V and J are TRBV4-1 and TRBJ2-7, with a possible D match to TRBD1 (5 bases). V was cut by 1 base and J by 7 bases, with 11 bases left in between. Germline V gene data show CDR1 as MGHRA and CDR2 as YSYEKL. This CDR3 comprises 13 residues. The CDR3 DNA reads as TGCGCCAGCAGCCAAGCAGGCCCAGGGGAGCAGTACTTC. It codes for CASSQAGPGEQYF.

The rearrangement joins TRBV7-2 to TRBJ1-2, with a tentative D call TRBD1 (6 bases). Trimming took 1 base from V and 8 from J, leaving 14 bases between them. This CDR3 spans 14 amino acids. CDR1 and CDR2 from the germline V gene are SGHTA and FQGNSA. The CDR3 coding sequence is TGTGCCAGCAGCTTAGTGGGGGCCGAAGAGGGCTACACCTTC. Translated: CASSLVGAEEGYTF.

This chain uses TRBV11-2 with TRBJ2-5; no firm D call. V lost 1 base, J lost 4 bases, and 7 bases lay in between. The CDR3 loop spans 13 amino acids. The germline V gene has CDR1 SGHAT and CDR2 FQNNGV. CDR3 protein: CASSLAVRETQYF. CDR3 bases: TGTGCCAGCAGCTTAGCGGTCCGAGAGACCCAGTACTTC.

The CDR3 region is CASDKVSSGNKQFF. CDR3 DNA: TGTGCCAGTGATAAGGTCTCTAGCGGGAATAAACAGTTCTTC. The V and J genes are TRBV5-6 and TRBJ2-1, with TRBD2 matching over 9 bases. V lost 8 bases to trimming and J lost 13 bases; unmatched junction nucleotides: 16. The CDR3 has 14 residues. CDR1 and CDR2 from the germline V gene are SGHDT and YYEEEE.

The V gene is TRBV11-2, the J gene TRBJ2-7, with D possibly matching TRBD1 (7 bases). This CDR3 is 15 amino acids long. With 5 bases removed from V and 7 bases from J, the gap between germline ends came to 21 bases. Per germline, CDR1 SGHAT and CDR2 FQNNGV. The CDR3 is CASSAGQTPRGEQYF. CDR3 nucleotides: TGTGCCAGCAGCGCGGGACAGACCCCGAGAGGTGAGCAGTACTTC.

The genes are TRBV11-3 and TRBJ2-2; the match to TRBD2 covers 12 bases. This CDR3 region has 16 residues. V lost 4 bases to trimming and J lost 3 bases; unmatched junction nucleotides: 3. Germline V lookup: CDR1 SGHNT, CDR2 YENEEA. CDR3 nucleotides: TGTGCCAGCAGCTCGCTAGCGGGAGGGTACACCGGGGAGCTGTTTTTT. It codes for CASSSLAGGYTGELFF.

This rearrangement joins TRBV5-1 to TRBJ2-1; 8 bases fit TRBD2. Unmatched junction bases numbered 7, after V lost 2 bases and J lost 6 bases. The CDR3 extends over 15 amino acids. CDR1 and CDR2 (germline): SGHRS, YFSETQ. The CDR3 DNA sequence: TGCGCCAGCAGCTTTTTAGCGGGAAGAGGCAATGAGCAGTTCTTC. Residues: CASSFLAGRGNEQFF.

The chain couples TRBV6-4 to TRBJ2-2, with a weak D call TRBD1 (5 bases). Germline values: CDR1 MRHNA, CDR2 SNTAGT. Trimming cost V 2 bases and J 1 base, with 5 bases left between them. The CDR3 is made up of 14 amino acids. CDR3 coding DNA: TGTGCCAGCAGTGACGGACAGAACACCGGGGAGCTGTTTTTT. Protein sequence: CASSDGQNTGELFF.

This chain uses TRBV29-1 with TRBJ2-5; 15 bases agree with TRBD2. The V gene end was trimmed by 6 bases and the J gene end by 8 bases; junction bases not matched to a gene: 28. The CDR3 length is 21 residues. The V gene's germline CDR1 is SQVTM and CDR2 ANQGSEA. Here the CDR3 DNA reads TGCAGCGTGTATCTAATAACCGGGACTAGCGGGGGGATATCCGGAGTTAGAACCCAGTACTTC. Translation: CSVYLITGTSGGISGVRTQYF.

The V gene is TRBV10-1, the J gene TRBJ2-2, with unresolved D. The V and J ends lost 5 bases and 3 bases respectively, with 4 bases between them. CDR3 length: 12 amino acids. Germline CDR1 WNHNN, CDR2 SYGVQD (reference sequence). DNA of the CDR3: TGCGCCAGCAGTCGGGACACCGGGGAGCTGTTTTTT. It encodes CASSRDTGELFF.

This sequence joins TRBV30 and TRBJ1-2; TRBD1 matches 9 bases. The CDR3 covers 13 residues. Germline V CDR1 and CDR2: GTSNPN, SVGIG (reference sequence). V lost 3 bases and J lost 4; bases outside the gene matches: 3. Here the CDR3 reads CAWSADRGYGYTF. The CDR3 DNA reads TGTGCCTGGAGCGCGGACAGGGGCTATGGCTACACCTTC.

The V gene is TRBV4-3, the J gene TRBJ2-2; D is undetermined. CDR1 LGHNA and CDR2 YSLEER come from the germline V gene. The CDR3 length is 14 residues. The V end lost 0 bases, the J end lost 8 bases, and 10 bases lay between the germline ends. In DNA, the CDR3 is TGCGCCAGCAGCCAAGATTTTGTGCGGGGGGAGCTGTTTTTT. Translation: CASSQDFVRGELFF.

The rearrangement joins TRBV5-6 to TRBJ2-7; D may be TRBD2 (5 bases). The CDR3 is made up of 13 amino acids. Trimming shortened V by 0 bases and J by 6 bases, and 10 bases separated the two germline ends. Germline V lookup: CDR1 SGHDT, CDR2 YYEEEE. The CDR3 protein is CASSLGDGGEQYF. CDR3 nucleotide sequence: TGTGCCAGCAGCTTGGGCGATGGAGGCGAGCAGTACTTC. Together with reference TRBV5-6 and TRBJ2-7, the CDR3 gives the full variable domain: DAGVTQSPTHLIKTRGQQVTLRCSPKSGHDTVSWYQQALGQGPQFIFQYYEEEERQRGNFPDRFSGHQFPNYSSELNVNALLLGDSALYLCASSLGDGGEQYFGPGTRLTVT.

This chain uses TRBV4-1 with TRBJ1-2; D is possibly TRBD1 (5 bases). The ends were cut back, 4 bases at V and 5 bases at J, with 23 bases in the middle. The CDR3 covers 17 residues. In germline, CDR1 is MGHRA, CDR2 YSYEKL. CDR3 DNA sequence: TGCGCCAGCAGCCCCCTTCAGGGCAGCCTATTCTTGTATGGCTACACCTTC. Its protein product is CASSPLQGSLFLYGYTF.

This clone has more than one count but fewer than ten. This chain links TRBV6-1 with TRBJ1-1; the match to TRBD1 covers 9 bases. Germline CDR1 MNHNS, CDR2 SASEGT. The CDR3 has 14 amino acids. V lost 6 bases and J lost 1; bases outside the gene matches: 3. The CDR3, as DNA: TGTGCCAGCAGATTGGGACAGGGGAACACTGAAGCTTTCTTT. Translating it yields CASRLGQGNTEAFF.

This clone was seen more than once but under ten times. The genes are TRBV28 and TRBJ1-5; TRBD1 matches at 8 bases. There are 14 residues in the CDR3. Germline V lookup: CDR1 MDHEN, CDR2 SYDVKM. Unmatched junction bases numbered 4, after V lost 6 bases and J lost 3 bases. Here the CDR3 reads CASRGTGFNQPQHF. The CDR3 bases are TGTGCCAGCAGAGGGACAGGTTTCAATCAGCCCCAGCATTTT.

The chain has TRBV19 and TRBJ2-5, with a weak D call TRBD2 (6 bases). The CDR3 totals 16 residues. Germline V lookup: CDR1 LNHDA, CDR2 SQIVND (reference sequence). The germline V and J ends were trimmed by 3 bases and 5 bases, with 19 bases remaining between them. The CDR3 nucleotides read TGTGCCAGTAGTATCTACCGACTAGATAGGTTGGAGACCCAGTACTTC. Translation: CASSIYRLDRLETQYF.

This clone was counted between two and nine times. The chain combines TRBV5-1 with TRBJ1-6; D is unresolved. Trimming took 4 bases from V and 9 from J, leaving 20 bases between them. Germline V gene data show CDR1 as SGHRS and CDR2 as YFSETQ. CDR3 length equals 16 residues. DNA of the CDR3: TGCGCCAGCAGCACGGAAGGAGTGGGTCTAGGTTCACCCCTCCACTTT. Encoded protein: CASSTEGVGLGSPLHF.

This chain uses TRBV25-1 with TRBJ2-1, with TRBD2 matching over 9 bases. With 2 bases clipped from V and 3 bases from J, the junction kept 8 bases outside the gene matches. The CDR3 is 17 residues long. Per germline, CDR1 MGHDK and CDR2 SYGVNS. In nucleotides, the CDR3 is TGTGCCAGCAGTGAAGAGGGGACGCGGGGGGGCTACAATGAGCAGTTCTTC. It specifies CASSEEGTRGGYNEQFF. The complete variable domain, with remaining parts taken from reference TRBV25-1 and TRBJ2-1, reads EADIYQTPRYLVIGTGKKITLECSQTMGHDKMYWYQQDPGMELHLIHYSYGVNSTEKGDLSSESTVSRIRTEHFPLTLESARPSHTSQYLCASSEEGTRGGYNEQFFGPGTRLTVL.

The V gene is TRBV5-6, the J gene TRBJ1-1; TRBD1 aligns across 10 bases. V shed 5 bases, J shed 4 bases, and the junction held 11 bases outside the gene matches. Looked up from germline, CDR1 is SGHDT and CDR2 is YYEEEE. CDR3 size: 16 residues. Here the CDR3 DNA reads TGTGCCAGCAGTATGACAGGGGGCGGGTCGAGCACTGAAGCTTTCTTT. Its translation is CASSMTGGGSSTEAFF.